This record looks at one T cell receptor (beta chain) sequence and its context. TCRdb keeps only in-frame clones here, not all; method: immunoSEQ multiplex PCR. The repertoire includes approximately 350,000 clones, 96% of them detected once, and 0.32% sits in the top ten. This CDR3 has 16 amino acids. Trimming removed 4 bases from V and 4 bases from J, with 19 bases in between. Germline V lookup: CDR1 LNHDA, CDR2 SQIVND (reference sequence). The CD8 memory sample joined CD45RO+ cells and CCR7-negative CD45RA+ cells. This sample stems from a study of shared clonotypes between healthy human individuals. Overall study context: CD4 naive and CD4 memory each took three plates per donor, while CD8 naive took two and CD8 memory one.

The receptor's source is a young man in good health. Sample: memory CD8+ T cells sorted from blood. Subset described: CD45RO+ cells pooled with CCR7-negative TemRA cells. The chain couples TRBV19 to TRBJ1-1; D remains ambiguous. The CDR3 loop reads CASSRPRYTNFTEAFF. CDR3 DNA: TGTGCCAGTAGTAGACCCCGGTACACAAATTTCACTGAAGCTTTCTTT.